What follows are 31 T cell receptor beta chains derived from one specimen sequenced in a study of cytomegalovirus exposure and HLA in healthy donors. It was with 60 Vbeta and 13 Jbeta primers that the PCR ran. Assay: immunoSEQ multiplex PCR; the TCRdb copy retains only in-frame clones and omits some. The repertoire holds about 130,000 clones, around 67% seen once, with less than 2.5% in the top ten. Sample: PBMCs. The receptors here all came from a woman aged 40 to 50 in good health and CMV-seropositive.

The V and J genes are TRBV2 and TRBJ1-4, with D unclear. Germline values: CDR1 SNHLY, CDR2 FYNNEI. This CDR3 comprises 14 residues. Deletions cut 7 bases from V and 7 bases from J, with 16 bases between. The CDR3 loop is CASTPTGLIEKLFF. CDR3 coding DNA: TGTGCCAGCACCCCGACTGGACTAATTGAAAAACTGTTTTTT.

The chain recombines TRBV7-9 with TRBJ2-5, with 7 bases aligning to TRBD1. The CDR3 totals 16 residues. V trimming: 2 bases; J trimming: 3 bases; junction bases outside the gene matches: 9. The germline gives CDR1 SEHNR, CDR2 FQNEAQ (reference sequence). CDR3 in amino acids: CASSLQSGTAKETQYF. The CDR3 coding sequence is TGTGCCAGCAGCTTACAATCGGGGACAGCCAAAGAGACCCAGTACTTC.

V usage is TRBV4-3 and J usage is TRBJ2-7, with a weak D call TRBD2 (6 bases). Trimming cost V 0 bases and J 3 bases, with 12 bases left between them. The CDR3 consists of 15 residues. Germline CDR1 LGHNA, CDR2 YSLEER. The CDR3 region is CASSQDGYGGYEQYF. CDR3 coding DNA: TGCGCCAGCAGCCAAGATGGGTACGGGGGCTACGAGCAGTACTTC.

V is TRBV29-1 and J is TRBJ2-7, with D perhaps TRBD2 (5 bases). This CDR3 is built from 11 residues. The germline V gene encodes CDR1 SQVTM and CDR2 ANQGSEA. Trimming took 7 bases from V and 3 from J, leaving 10 bases between them. CDR3 protein: CSAWTGYEQYF. Written as DNA, the CDR3 is TGCAGCGCCTGGACTGGCTACGAGCAGTACTTC.

The gene calls are TRBV30 and TRBJ1-5; D may be TRBD1 (5 bases). Germline assignment: CDR1 GTSNPN and CDR2 SVGIG (reference sequence). The CDR3 has 10 residues. DNA for the CDR3: TGTGTCCAAGGGGAACAATCATCACATTTT. Amino acids: CVQGEQSSHF. The variable domain in full, with the rest retrieved from reference TRBV30 and TRBJ1-5, is SQTIHQWPATLVQPVGSPLSLECTVEGTSNPNLYWYRQAAGRGLQLLFYSVGIGQISSEVPQNLSASRPQDRQFILSSKKLLLSDSGFYLCVQGEQSSHFGDGTRLSIL.

J is TRBJ2-5 and V is TRBV5-4; 8 bases line up with TRBD2. The V and J ends lost 2 bases and 5 bases, in that order; junction bases with no gene match: 5. The CDR3 totals 14 residues. CDR1 SGHNT and CDR2 YYREEE come from the germline V gene (reference sequence). The CDR3 bases are TGTGCCAGCAGCTTTCAACGGGGGGGCGAGACCCAGTACTTC. This gives the protein CASSFQRGGETQYF.

Only a few counts were recorded for this clone. This chain links TRBV25-1 with TRBJ1-1, with a possible D match to TRBD1 (5 bases). The V gene's germline CDR1 is MGHDK and CDR2 SYGVNS. This CDR3 has 14 amino acids. V was shortened by 6 bases and J by 1 base, with 12 bases between the two germline ends. CDR3 in amino acids: CASSPGYPNTEAFF. CDR3 nucleotides: TGTGCCAGCAGCCCAGGGTACCCGAACACTGAAGCTTTCTTT.

V and J are TRBV7-2 and TRBJ2-7; TRBD1 matches at 7 bases. The V gene's germline CDR1 is SGHTA and CDR2 FQGNSA. The CDR3 is made up of 14 amino acids. V was clipped by 5 bases and J by 3 bases; unmatched bases: 7. The CDR3 spells CASSDGQDLYEQYF. The CDR3 nucleotides are TGTGCCAGCAGCGACGGACAGGATCTCTACGAGCAGTACTTC. The full variable domain, completed using reference TRBV7-2 and TRBJ2-7, is GAGVSQSPSNKVTEKGKDVELRCDPISGHTALYWYRQSLGQGLEFLIYFQGNSAPDKSGLPSDRFSAERTGGSVSTLTIQRTQQEDSAVYLCASSDGQDLYEQYFGPGTRLTVT.

The genes are TRBV5-1 and TRBJ2-5; 12 nucleotides match TRBD2. V shed 2 bases and J 0 bases; nucleotides not matched to a gene: 2. Germline V gene data show CDR1 as SGHRS and CDR2 as YFSETQ. The CDR3 is 16 residues long. Here the CDR3 DNA reads TGCGCCAGCAGCTTCGGGACTAGCGGGTACCAAGAGACCCAGTACTTC. This encodes CASSFGTSGYQETQYF. Full variable domain (remainder filled in from reference TRBV5-1 and TRBJ2-5): KAGVTQTPRYLIKTRGQQVTLSCSPISGHRSVSWYQQTPGQGLQFLFEYFSETQRNKGNFPGRFSGRQFSNSRSEMNVSTLELGDSALYLCASSFGTSGYQETQYFGPGTRLLVL.

The genes are TRBV19 and TRBJ2-1, with 12 positions matching TRBD2. Trimming removed 8 bases from V and 7 bases from J; junction bases left unmatched: 9. The CDR3 sequence is 15 residues long. Germline CDR1 is LNHDA and CDR2 is SQIVND (reference sequence). The CDR3, as DNA: TGTGCCAGTGGCACGGGACTAGCGGGTTTGAATGAGCAGTTCTTC. Protein sequence: CASGTGLAGLNEQFF.

The rearrangement uses TRBV7-2 and TRBJ1-1, with 7 bases aligning to TRBD1. The CDR3 runs 13 residues. Germline values: CDR1 SGHTA, CDR2 FQGNSA. V was pared by 8 bases and J by 1 base, with 4 bases of the junction left unmatched. This CDR3 is CASGGQRNTEAFF. For the CDR3, the DNA is TGTGCCAGCGGGGGACAGAGGAACACTGAAGCTTTCTTT.

V usage is TRBV28 and J usage is TRBJ1-2, with TRBD1 matching over 12 bases. The CDR3 length is 16 residues. In germline, CDR1 is MDHEN, CDR2 SYDVKM. The ends lost 6 bases at V and 4 bases at J; junction bases unmatched: 9. CDR3 nucleotides: TGTGCCAGCAGGCGGGACAGGGGGCTGCGGGCCTATGGCTACACCTTC. Amino acid sequence: CASRRDRGLRAYGYTF.

As DNA, the CDR3 is TGTGCCAGCAGCCGGACGGACAGGGGGTCCAAAAACATTCAGTACTTC. It yields the protein CASSRTDRGSKNIQYF. This chain connects TRBV5-4 to TRBJ2-4, with TRBD1 matching over 10 bases. Germline CDR1 reads SGHNT; CDR2 reads YYREEE (reference sequence). After removal of 4 bases from V and 2 bases from J, the junction contained 6 bases not matched to a gene. The CDR3 length is 16 residues.

The chain has TRBV7-3 and TRBJ1-2; 9 bases map to TRBD1. V shed 5 bases and J 7 bases; nucleotides not matched to a gene: 8. The germline gives CDR1 SGHTA, CDR2 FQGTGA. This CDR3 spans 14 amino acids. CDR3 sequence reads: CASSPTGGISGYTF. For the CDR3, the DNA is TGTGCCAGCAGCCCGACAGGGGGTATCTCTGGCTACACCTTC. The full variable domain, its missing parts supplied by reference TRBV7-3 and TRBJ1-2, is GAGVSQTPSNKVTEKGKYVELRCDPISGHTALYWYRQSLGQGPEFLIYFQGTGAADDSGLPNDRFFAVRPEGSVSTLKIQRTERGDSAVYLCASSPTGGISGYTFGSGTRLTVV.

This clone turned up a few times. The gene calls are TRBV2 and TRBJ1-4; 7 nucleotides agree with TRBD1. V shed 5 bases, J shed 4 bases, and the junction held 7 bases outside the gene matches. The CDR3 runs to 15 residues. The germline V gene encodes CDR1 SNHLY and CDR2 FYNNEI. CDR3 in DNA: TGTGCCAGCAGTTCCGTCAGGGGGTATAATGAAAAACTGTTTTTT. Its protein is CASSSVRGYNEKLFF.

The rearrangement links TRBV5-4 to TRBJ1-6; the match to TRBD1 covers 8 bases. Germline CDR1 and CDR2: SGHNT and YYREEE (reference sequence). CDR3 length equals 14 residues. V lost 4 bases to trimming and J lost 8 bases; unmatched junction nucleotides: 5. The chain's CDR3 is CASSPRGPDSPLHF. CDR3 DNA: TGTGCCAGCAGCCCCAGGGGGCCGGATTCACCCCTCCACTTT.

The rearrangement links TRBV5-1 to TRBJ2-3; perhaps TRBD2 as D (6 bases). The CDR3 contains 17 residues. From germline, CDR1 is SGHRS and CDR2 YFSETQ. Between the trimmed V and J ends, which lost 4 bases and 6 bases, there was a span of 24 bases. CDR3 nucleotides: TGCGCCAGCAGCCTGCCGGGGCTAGCGAGTATGTCGGATACGCAGTATTTT. Encoded protein: CASSLPGLASMSDTQYF.

The chain carries TRBV18 and TRBJ1-4; D remains ambiguous. CDR3 length: 15 residues. Germline CDR1 is KGHSH and CDR2 is LQKENI. V lost 3 bases, J lost 2 bases, and 10 bases lay in between. CDR3 coding DNA: TGTGCCAGCTCACCCGAGGGTGGGACTAATGAAAAACTGTTTTTT. Protein product: CASSPEGGTNEKLFF.

This rearrangement joins TRBV9 to TRBJ1-1; 7 bases map to TRBD1. CDR1 is SGDLS and CDR2 is YYNGEE in the germline V gene. This CDR3 is built from 14 residues. Trimming cost V 4 bases and J 6 bases; bases outside gene matches: 9. CDR3 in DNA: TGTGCCAGCAGCCTAATACAGGGGATCGCTGAAGCTTTCTTT. It encodes CASSLIQGIAEAFF.

This chain uses TRBV28 with TRBJ1-4; no definite D call. This CDR3 contains 13 residues. Per the germline V gene, CDR1 is MDHEN and CDR2 is SYDVKM. V lost 7 bases and J lost 0, with 6 bases in between. CDR3 residues: CASNPATNEKLFF. The CDR3 DNA follows: TGTGCCAGCAATCCTGCAACTAATGAAAAACTGTTTTTT.

This clone was counted a single time. This sequence joins TRBV30 and TRBJ1-4; 7 bases map to TRBD1. Germline V gene data show CDR1 as GTSNPN and CDR2 as SVGIG (reference sequence). This CDR3 has 14 amino acids. J gave up 7 bases and V 4 bases, and 9 bases lay outside the gene matches. The CDR3 nucleotides read TGTGCCTGGACATTAGGGCAGGGGGTTGAAAAACTGTTTTTT. Translating gives CAWTLGQGVEKLFF.

V gene TRBV6-5 combines with J gene TRBJ2-3; D is perhaps TRBD1 (6 bases). The CDR3 runs 14 residues. Between the trimmed V and J ends, which lost 7 bases and 2 bases, there was a span of 13 bases. CDR1 MNHEY and CDR2 SVGAGI come from the germline V gene. CDR3 nucleotides: TGTGCCAGCACTCAACAGGGTTTCACAGATACGCAGTATTTT. This codes for CASTQQGFTDTQYF.

The chain joins TRBV28 to TRBJ1-2; D is possibly TRBD1 (5 bases). The CDR3 runs to 12 residues. V lost 9 bases and J lost 5, with 13 bases in between. Germline V lookup: CDR1 MDHEN, CDR2 SYDVKM. CDR3: CASRAGQYGYTF. Written as DNA, the CDR3 is TGTGCCAGTAGGGCAGGGCAGTATGGCTACACCTTC.

This chain connects TRBV2 to TRBJ2-7; TRBD1 matches 9 bases. Germline V gene data show CDR1 as SNHLY and CDR2 as FYNNEI. J was trimmed by 0 bases and V by 5 bases; bases with no gene match: 5. This CDR3 is 15 amino acids long. The CDR3 region is CASSYGTGISYEQYF. DNA for the CDR3: TGTGCCAGCAGTTATGGGACAGGGATCTCCTACGAGCAGTACTTC.

The genes are TRBV28 and TRBJ1-3, with D possibly matching TRBD1 (6 bases). The CDR3 has 15 residues. Germline V lookup: CDR1 MDHEN, CDR2 SYDVKM. The germline V and J ends were trimmed by 3 bases and 2 bases, with 11 bases remaining between them. CDR3 protein: CASSFDRSPGNTIYF. CDR3 bases: TGTGCCAGCAGTTTCGACAGGTCCCCTGGAAACACCATATATTTT.

The rearrangement links TRBV2 to TRBJ1-2, with D perhaps matching TRBD1 (6 bases). The CDR3 totals 14 residues. V lost 4 bases, J lost 4 bases, and 13 bases lay in between. The germline V gene encodes CDR1 SNHLY and CDR2 FYNNEI. In DNA, the CDR3 is TGTGCCAGCAGTGTAGGCAGGGGAGCCTATGGCTACACCTTC. It is translated as CASSVGRGAYGYTF.

The chain links TRBV30 to TRBJ2-2; D remains ambiguous. There are 14 residues in the CDR3. Germline CDR1 and CDR2: GTSNPN and SVGIG (reference sequence). V gave up 0 bases and J gave up 4 bases, with 9 bases separating them. The CDR3 DNA reads as TGTGCCTGGAGTGTCCCACTTCCCACCGGGGAGCTGTTTTTT. Translating it yields CAWSVPLPTGELFF. The entire variable domain, with the rest obtained from reference TRBV30 and TRBJ2-2, is as follows: SQTIHQWPATLVQPVGSPLSLECTVEGTSNPNLYWYRQAAGRGLQLLFYSVGIGQISSEVPQNLSASRPQDRQFILSSKKLLLSDSGFYLCAWSVPLPTGELFFGEGSRLTVL.

The table lists this clone with a few counts. The chain links TRBV4-3 to TRBJ2-4; TRBD2 matches 9 bases. The CDR3 sequence is 17 residues long. The V gene end was trimmed by 0 bases and the J gene end by 2 bases; junction bases not matched to a gene: 5. CDR1 LGHNA and CDR2 YSLEER come from the germline V gene. The CDR3 region has the DNA TGCGCCAGCAGCCAAGACATAGCGGGAGAGACCAAAAACATTCAGTACTTC. Residues: CASSQDIAGETKNIQYF.

The CDR3 is CAWGTGFNQPQHF. Written as DNA, the CDR3 is TGTGCCTGGGGGACAGGGTTCAATCAGCCCCAGCATTTT. V is TRBV30 and J is TRBJ1-5; 9 nucleotides line up with TRBD1. Germline V gives CDR1 GTSNPN, CDR2 SVGIG (reference sequence). V gave up 5 bases and J gave up 3 bases; unmatched junction bases: 2. This CDR3 spans 13 amino acids.

The chain carries TRBV30 and TRBJ1-2, with D hard to call. Germline loops: CDR1 GTSNPN, CDR2 SVGIG (reference sequence). V was trimmed by 0 bases and J by 2 bases, leaving 7 bases between them. The CDR3 is 13 amino acids. CDR3 DNA: TGTGCCTGGAGTGTACTAGGGAACTATGGCTACACCTTC. Encoded protein: CAWSVLGNYGYTF.

This rearrangement joins TRBV9 to TRBJ2-5; TRBD2 aligns across 10 bases. This CDR3 has 15 amino acids. Losses at the gene ends were 2 bases for V and 2 bases for J; bases not matched to a gene: 3. Germline loops: CDR1 SGDLS, CDR2 YYNGEE. The CDR3 region has the DNA TGTGCCAGCAGCGTTTTAGCGGGGGGACAAGAGACCCAGTACTTC. Its protein product is CASSVLAGGQETQYF.